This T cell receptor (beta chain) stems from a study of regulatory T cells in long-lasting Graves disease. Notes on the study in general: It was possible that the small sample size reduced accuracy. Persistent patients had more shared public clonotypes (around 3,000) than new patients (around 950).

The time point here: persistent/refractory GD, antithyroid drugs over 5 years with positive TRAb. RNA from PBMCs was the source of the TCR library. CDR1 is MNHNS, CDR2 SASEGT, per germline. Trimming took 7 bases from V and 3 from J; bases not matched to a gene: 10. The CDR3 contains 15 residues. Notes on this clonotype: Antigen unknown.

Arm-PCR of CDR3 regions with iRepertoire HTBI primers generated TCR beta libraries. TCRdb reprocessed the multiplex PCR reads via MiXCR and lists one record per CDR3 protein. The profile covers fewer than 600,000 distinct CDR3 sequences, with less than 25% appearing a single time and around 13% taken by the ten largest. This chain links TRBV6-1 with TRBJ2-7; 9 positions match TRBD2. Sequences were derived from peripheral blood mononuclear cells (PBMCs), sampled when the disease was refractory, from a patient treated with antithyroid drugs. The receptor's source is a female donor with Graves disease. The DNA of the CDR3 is TGTGCCAGCATCCCCCCTAGCGGGACGATCTACGAGCAGTACTTC. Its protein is CASIPPSGTIYEQYF.